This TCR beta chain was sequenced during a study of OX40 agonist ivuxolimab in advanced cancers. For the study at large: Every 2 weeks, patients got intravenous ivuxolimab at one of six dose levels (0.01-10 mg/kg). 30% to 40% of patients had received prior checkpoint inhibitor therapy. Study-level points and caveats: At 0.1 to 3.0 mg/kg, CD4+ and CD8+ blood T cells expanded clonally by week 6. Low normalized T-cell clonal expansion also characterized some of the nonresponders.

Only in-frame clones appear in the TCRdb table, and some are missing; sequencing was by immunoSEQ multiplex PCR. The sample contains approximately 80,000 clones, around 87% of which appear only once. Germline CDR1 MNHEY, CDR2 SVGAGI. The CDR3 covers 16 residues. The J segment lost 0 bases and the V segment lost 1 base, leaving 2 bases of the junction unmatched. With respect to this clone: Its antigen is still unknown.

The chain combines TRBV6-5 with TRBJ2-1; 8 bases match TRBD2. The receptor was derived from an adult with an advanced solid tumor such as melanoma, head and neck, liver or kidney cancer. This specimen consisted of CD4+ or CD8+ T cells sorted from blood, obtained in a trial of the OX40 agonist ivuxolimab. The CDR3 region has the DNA TGTGCCAGCAGTTACTTCAGCGGGAGCTCCTACAATGAGCAGTTCTTC. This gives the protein CASSYFSGSSYNEQFF.